One sample yielded the 25 T cell receptor beta chains listed below, sequenced in a study of blood T cell repertoires in COVID-19. TCRdb's copy holds only in-frame clones and misses some; the assay was immunoSEQ multiplex PCR. Here the sample spans 200,000 to 250,000 clones, around 90% being singletons. Sequenced input: peripheral blood. Receptors originate from a man between 60 and 70 years old who had recovered from COVID-19.

V usage is TRBV30 and J usage is TRBJ2-7; 10 bases align to TRBD2. Per germline, CDR1 GTSNPN and CDR2 SVGIG (reference sequence). V dropped 1 base and J dropped 9; count of bases not matched to a gene: 6. The CDR3 is 13 amino acids. CDR3 sequence: CAWSGPSGSLQYF. Written as DNA, the CDR3 is TGTGCCTGGAGTGGACCTAGCGGGAGTTTGCAGTACTTC.

The chain uses TRBV12-3 or TRBV12-4 and TRBJ1-2, with D uncertain. The CDR3 has 13 amino acids. V shed 8 bases and J shed 4 bases, with 14 bases lying between them. The CDR3 DNA follows: TGTGCCAGCTGGAGAGTCCCTGGCTATGGCTACACCTTC. Protein: CASWRVPGYGYTF.

The genes are TRBV4-2 and TRBJ1-2, with D possibly being TRBD1 (6 bases). Germline V lookup: CDR1 LGHNA, CDR2 YNFKEQ. Trimming left V 6 bases short and J 4 bases short, with 12 bases between. This CDR3 is 13 amino acids long. The CDR3, as DNA: TGTGCCAGCAGGAACAGGGAACCCTATGGCTACACCTTC. Translation gives CASRNREPYGYTF.

V usage is TRBV24-1 and J usage is TRBJ1-2; D call uncertain. Germline V lookup: CDR1 KGHDR, CDR2 SFDVKD. The CDR3 is 15 amino acids. V dropped 3 bases and J dropped 0 bases, with 10 bases sitting between them. The CDR3 here is CATSDTRGSNYGYTF. CDR3 nucleotides: TGTGCCACCAGTGATACACGGGGATCTAACTATGGCTACACCTTC.

The genes are TRBV19 and TRBJ2-4; 8 nucleotides match TRBD2. CDR1 is LNHDA, CDR2 SQIVND, per germline (reference sequence). V lost 0 bases, J lost 3 bases, and 7 bases stayed unmatched. The CDR3 spans 17 residues. CDR3 in DNA: TGTGCCAGTAGTATAGATCCGGGAGGGGTTGACAAAAACATTCAGTACTTC. Translation: CASSIDPGGVDKNIQYF.

This clone has just one count. The chain links TRBV19 to TRBJ2-5; 8 positions agree with TRBD2. This CDR3 has 14 residues. The germline V gene encodes CDR1 LNHDA and CDR2 SQIVND (reference sequence). V lost 3 bases to trimming and J lost 5 bases; unmatched junction nucleotides: 5. In DNA form, the CDR3 reads TGTGCCAGTAGTATTTGGGGCGGGGGGGAGACCCAGTACTTC. Translated, it gives CASSIWGGGETQYF.

This clone was detected only once. The chain combines TRBV27 with TRBJ2-7; 8 positions agree with TRBD1. The V gene's germline CDR1 is MNHEY and CDR2 SMNVEV (reference sequence). The trim removed 5 bases at V and 4 bases at J, leaving 7 bases unmatched. The CDR3 contains 14 residues. The CDR3 region has the DNA TGTGCCAGCAGTGTACGGACAGGGAGATACGAGCAGTACTTC. Translation: CASSVRTGRYEQYF.

V usage is TRBV6-6 and J usage is TRBJ2-7; TRBD1 matches at 7 bases. The CDR3 is 21 amino acids. The germline gives CDR1 MNHNY, CDR2 SVGAGI (reference sequence). J gave up 2 bases and V 6 bases, and 28 bases lay outside the gene matches. Here the CDR3 DNA reads TGTGCCAGCAGCTTAATACGAAGGTTGTTATCTTTACAGGGGAAAACCTACGAGCAGTACTTC. This encodes CASSLIRRLLSLQGKTYEQYF.

V and J are TRBV30 and TRBJ2-1, with D possibly matching TRBD2 (5 bases). The germline V gene has CDR1 GTSNPN and CDR2 SVGIG (reference sequence). The CDR3 is made up of 11 amino acids. Trimming removed 0 bases from V and 8 bases from J, with 5 bases in between. CDR3 bases: TGTGCCTGGAGTGTCGGGGATGAGCAGTTCTTC. Protein: CAWSVGDEQFF.

The CDR3 sequence: CASSLGATGDTEAFF. As DNA, the CDR3 is TGTGCCAGCAGCTTAGGGGCCACAGGGGATACTGAAGCTTTCTTT. The genes are TRBV7-2 and TRBJ1-1; 7 bases are shared with TRBD1. The CDR3 has 15 residues. J lost 5 bases, V lost 1 base, and 7 bases had no gene match. Germline loops: CDR1 SGHTA, CDR2 FQGNSA.

This chain joins TRBV6-1 and TRBJ1-2; 7 nucleotides align to TRBD1. The CDR3 spans 16 residues. Trimming cost V 1 base and J 3 bases; bases outside gene matches: 8. Looked up from germline, CDR1 is MNHNS and CDR2 is SASEGT. The chain's CDR3 is CASSEGGARGYYGYTF. The DNA for the CDR3 is TGTGCCAGCAGTGAAGGTGGGGCCAGGGGGTACTATGGCTACACCTTC.

V and J are TRBV18 and TRBJ2-3; no clear D gene. Looked up from germline, CDR1 is KGHSH and CDR2 is LQKENI. This CDR3 has 11 amino acids. The ends were cut back, 6 bases at V and 6 bases at J, with 7 bases in the middle. This CDR3 is CASSSRDTQYF. The CDR3 region has the DNA TGTGCCAGCTCCTCGAGGGATACGCAGTATTTT.

CDR3 amino acids: CASSTTGLSYEQYF. Here the CDR3 DNA reads TGTGCCAGCAGTACCACAGGGCTCTCCTACGAGCAGTACTTC. The chain has TRBV6-5 and TRBJ2-7; possibly TRBD1 for D (6 bases). The germline CDR1 and CDR2 sequences are MNHEY and SVGAGI. The CDR3 is made up of 14 amino acids. V lost 5 bases and J 0 bases, leaving 11 bases between the germline ends.

This chain joins TRBV5-6 and TRBJ2-3; 10 nucleotides match TRBD2. Germline V lookup: CDR1 SGHDT, CDR2 YYEEEE. CDR3 size: 19 residues. The ends lost 4 bases at V and 1 base at J; junction bases unmatched: 15. CDR3 protein: CASSLPLAGGTLGTDTQYF. In nucleotides, the CDR3 is TGTGCCAGCAGCCTTCCTTTAGCGGGGGGCACATTAGGCACAGATACGCAGTATTTT. Full variable domain (outside the CDR3, taken from reference TRBV5-6 and TRBJ2-3): DAGVTQSPTHLIKTRGQQVTLRCSPKSGHDTVSWYQQALGQGPQFIFQYYEEEERQRGNFPDRFSGHQFPNYSSELNVNALLLGDSALYLCASSLPLAGGTLGTDTQYFGPGTRLTVL.

V gene TRBV3-1 (or the pseudogene TRBV3-2) combines with J gene TRBJ2-7; 7 bases agree with TRBD2. The CDR3 has 18 residues. Trimming took 4 bases from V and 7 from J; bases not matched to a gene: 22. Germline values: CDR1 LGHDT, CDR2 YNNKEL (reference sequence). The CDR3 DNA sequence: TGTGCCAGCAGCCCGACGGGGGGTTCCCAGGCGGCGTCGGGGGAGCAGTACTTC. Translation: CASSPTGGSQAASGEQYF.

The CDR3: CASSLSSGRTDTQYF. Here the CDR3 DNA reads TGTGCCAGCAGCTTGTCTAGCGGTCGCACAGATACGCAGTATTTT. The gene calls are TRBV11-2 and TRBJ2-3; 7 positions match TRBD2. The J segment lost 1 base and the V segment lost 3 bases, leaving 4 bases of the junction unmatched. This CDR3 spans 15 amino acids. Looked up from germline, CDR1 is SGHAT and CDR2 is FQNNGV.

The gene calls are TRBV2 and TRBJ2-7; weak D call: TRBD1 (5 bases). CDR1 and CDR2 (germline): SNHLY, FYNNEI. The CDR3 length is 15 residues. The ends were cut back, 8 bases at V and 8 bases at J, with 25 bases in the middle. CDR3: CASGRPVPQGAKQYF. The CDR3 nucleotides read TGTGCCAGCGGCCGCCCGGTTCCTCAAGGGGCCAAGCAGTACTTC. Full variable domain (remainder filled in from reference TRBV2 and TRBJ2-7): EPEVTQTPSHQVTQMGQEVILRCVPISNHLYFYWYRQILGQKVEFLVSFYNNEISEKSEIFDDQFSVERPDGSNFTLKIRSTKLEDSAMYFCASGRPVPQGAKQYFGPGTRLTVT.

The chain uses TRBV5-1 and TRBJ1-4; D may be TRBD1 (6 bases). The CDR3 totals 15 residues. The V and J ends lost 5 bases and 5 bases respectively, with 16 bases between them. CDR1 SGHRS and CDR2 YFSETQ come from the germline V gene. The chain's CDR3 is CASSRADRWNEKLFF. The CDR3 region has the DNA TGCGCCAGCAGTAGGGCGGACAGATGGAATGAAAAACTGTTTTTT.

The rearrangement uses TRBV5-1 and TRBJ1-4; 8 positions agree with TRBD1. CDR1 and CDR2 (germline): SGHRS, YFSETQ. V gave up 4 bases and J gave up 3 bases; unmatched junction bases: 5. This CDR3 has 15 residues. DNA for the CDR3: TGCGCCAGCAGCGGATCCAGGGGGCCTAATGAAAAACTGTTTTTT. Protein: CASSGSRGPNEKLFF.

The genes are TRBV3-1 (or the pseudogene TRBV3-2) and TRBJ1-3, with D perhaps TRBD1 (5 bases). This CDR3 is built from 14 residues. The V and J ends lost 2 bases and 2 bases respectively, with 7 bases between them. CDR1 LGHDT and CDR2 YNNKEL come from the germline V gene (reference sequence). DNA for the CDR3: TGTGCCAGCAGCCAAACAGGAGCTGGAAACACCATATATTTT. Encoded protein: CASSQTGAGNTIYF.

This chain links TRBV12-3 or TRBV12-4 with TRBJ2-3; maybe TRBD1 (6 bases). This CDR3 has 13 residues. V was cut by 6 bases and J by 1 base, with 8 bases left in between. The DNA for the CDR3 is TGTGCCAGCAGACGACAGGGCACAGATACGCAGTATTTT. Protein sequence: CASRRQGTDTQYF.

The chain carries TRBV2 and TRBJ1-2; possibly TRBD1 for D (6 bases). CDR3 size: 15 residues. CDR1 and CDR2 from the germline V gene are SNHLY and FYNNEI. The V and J ends lost 4 bases and 4 bases respectively, with 16 bases between them. The CDR3 is CASSVLRTDSYGYTF. The CDR3 bases are TGTGCCAGCAGTGTCCTTCGGACAGACTCCTATGGCTACACCTTC.

V and J are TRBV5-1 and TRBJ2-5, with 8 bases aligning to TRBD2. CDR1 and CDR2 from the germline V gene are SGHRS and YFSETQ. The CDR3 contains 15 residues. The junction had 4 bases not matched to a gene; V was cut back by 0 bases and J by 3 bases. CDR3 residues: CASSLAGLDKETQYF. For the CDR3, the DNA is TGCGCCAGCAGCTTGGCGGGACTAGACAAAGAGACCCAGTACTTC.

The chain has TRBV2 and TRBJ2-2; TRBD1 agrees at 9 bases. This CDR3 contains 15 residues. From germline, CDR1 is SNHLY and CDR2 FYNNEI. The V gene end was trimmed by 7 bases and the J gene end by 3 bases; junction bases not matched to a gene: 6. CDR3 residues: CASMGTGRDTGELFF. The CDR3 bases are TGTGCCAGCATGGGGACAGGGCGTGACACCGGGGAGCTGTTTTTT.

The CDR3 DNA sequence: TGTGCCAGCAGCGCCGGGGCGGGGCCCACAGATACGCAGTATTTT. This translates into CASSAGAGPTDTQYF. The gene calls are TRBV7-3 and TRBJ2-3; weak D call: TRBD2 (6 bases). The CDR3 is 15 residues long. Germline CDR1 is SGHTA and CDR2 is FQGTGA. Trimming stripped 5 bases from V and 2 bases from J, with 14 bases between.